The 2 T cell receptor beta chains given below trace back to one sample, sequenced in a study of shared clonotypes between healthy human individuals. Sequencing was performed with immunoSEQ multiplex PCR; in TCRdb, only in-frame clones are kept and a portion is missing. The sample contains roughly 500,000 clones, over 65% of which appear only once. Material for sequencing was PBMCs. These receptors originate from a woman in her thirties or forties in good health. Some clones in this sample may be carry-over from other donors' samples.

The CDR3 bases are TGTGCCAGCAGCTCCTACGCAGGGGGCAGTGGCTACACCTTC. Residues: CASSSYAGGSGYTF. This chain connects TRBV7-9 to TRBJ1-2; the match to TRBD1 covers 8 bases. Losses at the gene ends were 4 bases for V and 7 bases for J; bases not matched to a gene: 8. Germline CDR1 SEHNR, CDR2 FQNEAQ (reference sequence). The CDR3 is 14 amino acids.

This clone is a singleton in its sample. This rearrangement joins TRBV6-1 to TRBJ2-1; TRBD2 might be the D (5 bases). V lost 2 bases to trimming and J lost 3 bases, with 14 bases between them. The CDR3 sequence is 16 residues long. Looked up from germline, CDR1 is MNHNS and CDR2 is SASEGT. The CDR3 region has the DNA TGTGCCAGCAGTGAAATTTCGAGCGGCGGCTACAATGAGCAGTTCTTC. This encodes CASSEISSGGYNEQFF.